These 23 T cell receptor beta chains were all obtained from the same sample, sequenced in a study of blood T cell repertoires in COVID-19. Method: immunoSEQ multiplex PCR; TCRdb's copy keeps in-frame clones and lacks some. Among approximately 210,000 clones listed, around 83% were seen once. The sample taken for sequencing was peripheral blood. The source of these receptors is a man aged 50 or older with active or convalescent COVID-19.

The V gene is TRBV2, the J gene TRBJ2-2; weak D call: TRBD2 (5 bases). Germline lookup yields CDR1 SNHLY and CDR2 FYNNEI. Trimming stripped 6 bases from V and 0 bases from J, with 14 bases between. The CDR3 is made up of 16 amino acids. CDR3 region: CASRSGTATNTGELFF. DNA of the CDR3: TGTGCCAGCAGGAGCGGTACAGCTACGAACACCGGGGAGCTGTTTTTT.

The chain is built from TRBV11-2 and TRBJ1-5; 10 nucleotides match TRBD1. The germline CDR1 and CDR2 sequences are SGHAT and FQNNGV. V lost 2 bases, J lost 7 bases, and 8 bases stayed unmatched. The CDR3 consists of 16 residues. The CDR3 DNA reads TGTGCCAGCAGCTTATACCCGGGACAGGGGAACCAGCCCCAGCATTTT. Amino acids: CASSLYPGQGNQPQHF.

This clone has a single count. A junction end diverges from the germline sequence, so it may reflect a read error. V and J are TRBV10-3 and TRBJ1-4; D possibly corresponds to TRBD1 (5 bases). CDR1 is ENHRY and CDR2 is SYGVKD in the germline V gene. This CDR3 is built from 15 residues. Written as DNA, the CDR3 is TGTGCCATCAGTGAGTCGGCAGGGCATAATGGAAAACTGTTTTTT. Amino acid sequence: CAISESAGHNGKLFF.

The J gene is TRBJ2-7, the V gene TRBV29-1; perhaps TRBD2 as D (5 bases). Trimming removed 3 bases from V and 0 bases from J, with 9 bases in between. In germline, CDR1 is SQVTM, CDR2 ANQGSEA. The CDR3 runs to 13 residues. Here the CDR3 DNA reads TGCAGCGTTGAGGGAGTAAACTCCTACGAGCAGTACTTC. It codes for CSVEGVNSYEQYF.

This clone occurred many times. V gene TRBV3-1 (or the pseudogene TRBV3-2) combines with J gene TRBJ1-1, with TRBD1 matching over 7 bases. The length of the CDR3 is 13 residues. Germline CDR1 reads LGHDT; CDR2 reads YNNKEL (reference sequence). V was clipped by 7 bases and J by 7 bases; unmatched bases: 9. Here the CDR3 reads CASTLEGGFEAFF. The CDR3 nucleotides are TGTGCCAGCACCTTAGAAGGGGGCTTTGAAGCTTTCTTT.

V and J are TRBV5-4 and TRBJ1-2, with D possibly matching TRBD1 (5 bases). V lost 3 bases and J 2 bases, leaving 11 bases between the germline ends. In germline, CDR1 is SGHNT, CDR2 YYREEE (reference sequence). The CDR3 is made up of 14 amino acids. The DNA of the CDR3 is TGTGCCAGCAGCTCGGGGGGGTCCAACTATGGCTACACCTTC. Residues: CASSSGGSNYGYTF.

This clone was seen a few times. This chain connects TRBV5-6 to TRBJ2-7; 13 nucleotides match TRBD2. The CDR3 covers 16 residues. Germline-derived CDR1 and CDR2 are SGHDT and YYEEEE. After removal of 0 bases from V and 9 bases from J, the junction contained 9 bases not matched to a gene. For the CDR3, the DNA is TGTGCCAGCAGCTTGGGACTAGCGGGAGGTCCTACGACGCAGTACTTC. The encoded protein is CASSLGLAGGPTTQYF.

The chain joins TRBV5-1 to TRBJ2-3, with a weak D call TRBD1 (6 bases). Per the germline V gene, CDR1 is SGHRS and CDR2 is YFSETQ. V lost 3 bases, J lost 4 bases, and 12 bases lay in between. CDR3 length: 14 amino acids. The CDR3 DNA is TGCGCCAGCAGCTCTATAAACAGGGCAGATACGCAGTATTTT. Residues: CASSSINRADTQYF.

The chain joins TRBV5-6 to TRBJ2-1, with D possibly being TRBD1 (5 bases). The CDR3 totals 15 residues. CDR1 and CDR2 (germline): SGHDT, YYEEEE. V was shortened by 4 bases and J by 1 base, with 12 bases between the two germline ends. The CDR3 region is CASSREQVSYNEQFF. In DNA form, the CDR3 reads TGTGCCAGCAGCCGTGAACAGGTTTCCTACAATGAGCAGTTCTTC. The entire variable domain, with the rest obtained from reference TRBV5-6 and TRBJ2-1, is as follows: DAGVTQSPTHLIKTRGQQVTLRCSPKSGHDTVSWYQQALGQGPQFIFQYYEEEERQRGNFPDRFSGHQFPNYSSELNVNALLLGDSALYLCASSREQVSYNEQFFGPGTRLTVL.

The genes are TRBV11-3 and TRBJ1-1; D unresolved. This CDR3 has 13 residues. Trimming removed 1 base from V and 12 bases from J, with 15 bases in between. Germline lookup yields CDR1 SGHNT and CDR2 YENEEA. This CDR3 is CASSLGSGSRTFF. CDR3 DNA: TGTGCCAGCAGCTTAGGGTCGGGGTCGAGAACTTTCTTT.

This chain's CDR3 is CASSQADRVEQFF. The CDR3 DNA reads TGTGCCAGCAGCCAAGCAGACAGAGTGGAGCAGTTCTTC. This sequence joins TRBV14 and TRBJ2-1; D is possibly TRBD1 (5 bases). The CDR3 covers 13 residues. CDR1 and CDR2 from the germline V gene are SGHDN and FVKESK. V gave up 1 base and J gave up 10 bases, with 11 bases separating them.

This clone was recorded once. This chain links TRBV11-2 with TRBJ1-3; perhaps TRBD1 as D (5 bases). The CDR3 sequence is 14 residues long. Germline loops: CDR1 SGHAT, CDR2 FQNNGV. V lost 5 bases and J lost 2, with 10 bases in between. For the CDR3, the DNA is TGTGCCAGCAGCAATAGCAGGGCTGGAAACACCATATATTTT. Residues: CASSNSRAGNTIYF.

The chain carries TRBV18 and TRBJ1-2; 7 nucleotides match TRBD1. The CDR3 contains 15 residues. The ends lost 5 bases at V and 0 bases at J; junction bases unmatched: 6. Per germline, CDR1 KGHSH and CDR2 LQKENI. The CDR3 DNA sequence: TGTGCCAGCTCATCTCGACAGGGAACTAACTATGGCTACACCTTC. Translation gives CASSSRQGTNYGYTF.

This clone was recorded at least ten times. The V and J genes are TRBV5-4 and TRBJ1-2, with 7 bases lining up with TRBD1. Germline loops: CDR1 SGHNT, CDR2 YYREEE (reference sequence). The CDR3 consists of 14 residues. V dropped 3 bases and J dropped 6; count of bases not matched to a gene: 8. The CDR3 nucleotides read TGTGCCAGCAGCTGGGACAGTCGTTCGAATGGCTACACCTTC. Translation: CASSWDSRSNGYTF.

The CDR3 loop reads CASAQGTNTGELFF. CDR3 coding DNA: TGTGCCAGCGCCCAGGGAACGAACACCGGGGAGCTGTTTTTT. The chain links TRBV3-1 (or the pseudogene TRBV3-2) to TRBJ2-2; D possibly corresponds to TRBD1 (5 bases). Germline values: CDR1 LGHDT, CDR2 YNNKEL (reference sequence). Trimming left V 8 bases short and J 0 bases short, with 10 bases between. This CDR3 is 14 amino acids long.

The chain recombines TRBV28 with TRBJ2-7; D is uncertain. Germline loops: CDR1 MDHEN, CDR2 SYDVKM. The CDR3 has 12 residues. Trimming removed 5 bases at V and 5 bases at J, with 10 bases between. The CDR3 spells CASSARDNEQYF. CDR3 nucleotide sequence: TGTGCCAGCAGTGCCAGAGACAACGAGCAGTACTTC.

This rearrangement joins TRBV28 to TRBJ1-1; D unclear. The germline V gene encodes CDR1 MDHEN and CDR2 SYDVKM. The CDR3 is 14 amino acids. V shed 3 bases and J shed 1 base, with 9 bases lying between them. The CDR3 DNA is TGTGCCAGCAGTTTTGTCAGAACGAACACTGAAGCTTTCTTT. This encodes CASSFVRTNTEAFF.

The chain recombines TRBV6-6 with TRBJ2-1; possible D gene TRBD2, 7 bases. The length of the CDR3 is 15 residues. The V and J ends lost 7 bases and 9 bases respectively, with 22 bases between them. Per the germline V gene, CDR1 is MNHNY and CDR2 is SVGAGI (reference sequence). The DNA of the CDR3 is TGTGCCAGCATAGGGGGGGCAGGGCCCCTAGGTGAGCAGTTCTTC. It yields the protein CASIGGAGPLGEQFF.

The genes are TRBV27 and TRBJ1-2; the D is unclear. The germline V and J ends were trimmed by 3 bases and 2 bases, with 7 bases remaining between them. The CDR3 consists of 13 residues. Germline V gives CDR1 MNHEY, CDR2 SMNVEV (reference sequence). The CDR3 sequence: CASSLFVNYGYTF. For the CDR3, the DNA is TGTGCCAGCAGTTTGTTCGTGAACTATGGCTACACCTTC.

The chain joins TRBV27 to TRBJ2-1; the D gene is possibly TRBD2 (6 bases). Germline V CDR1 and CDR2: MNHEY, SMNVEV (reference sequence). Trimming took 6 bases from V and 7 from J, leaving 16 bases between them. CDR3 length equals 14 residues. CDR3 residues: CASRGGLLGNEQFF. CDR3 DNA: TGTGCCAGCAGGGGGGGTCTACTGGGGAATGAGCAGTTCTTC.

The rearrangement joins TRBV2 to TRBJ1-6; TRBD1 is a possible D gene (6 bases). This CDR3 is built from 16 residues. CDR1 and CDR2 (germline): SNHLY, FYNNEI. Trimming shortened V by 5 bases and J by 4 bases, and 15 bases separated the two germline ends. This chain's CDR3 is CASSFPQGRYNSPLHF. The CDR3 bases are TGTGCCAGCAGTTTTCCTCAGGGGCGATATAATTCACCCCTCCACTTT.

The DNA of the CDR3 is TGTGCCAGCAGCCAAAGGGGACAAGCGATTAATGAAAAACTGTTTTTT. It is translated as CASSQRGQAINEKLFF. The rearrangement joins TRBV7-9 to TRBJ1-4; D perhaps matches TRBD1 (6 bases). The germline V and J ends were trimmed by 5 bases and 4 bases, with 17 bases remaining between them. Germline V gene sequence: CDR1 SEHNR, CDR2 FQNEAQ (reference sequence). This CDR3 contains 16 residues.

The rearrangement uses TRBV30 and TRBJ1-2, with a tentative D call TRBD1 (6 bases). CDR1 is GTSNPN, CDR2 SVGIG, per germline (reference sequence). The V end was cut by 0 bases, the J end by 5 bases, with 19 bases between. This CDR3 is 16 amino acids long. CDR3 region: CAWSVNLIRGRYGYTF. DNA for the CDR3: TGTGCCTGGAGTGTAAACCTAATCAGGGGAAGGTATGGCTACACCTTC.